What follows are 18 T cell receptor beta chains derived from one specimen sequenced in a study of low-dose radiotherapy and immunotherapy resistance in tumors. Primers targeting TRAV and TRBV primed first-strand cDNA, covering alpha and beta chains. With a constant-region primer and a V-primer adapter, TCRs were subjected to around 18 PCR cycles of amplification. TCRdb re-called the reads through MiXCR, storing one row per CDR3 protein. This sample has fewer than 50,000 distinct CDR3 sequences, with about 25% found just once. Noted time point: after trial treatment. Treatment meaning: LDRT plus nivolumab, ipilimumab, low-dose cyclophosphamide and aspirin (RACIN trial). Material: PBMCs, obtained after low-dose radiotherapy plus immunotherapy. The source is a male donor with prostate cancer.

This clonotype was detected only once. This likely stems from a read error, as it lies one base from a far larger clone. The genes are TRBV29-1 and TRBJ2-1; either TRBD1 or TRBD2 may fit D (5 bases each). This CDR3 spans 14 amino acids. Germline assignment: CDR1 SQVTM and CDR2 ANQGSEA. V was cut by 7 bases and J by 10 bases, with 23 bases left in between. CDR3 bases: TGCAGCGCAAGTGGGGGATTTCCAGCCTACGAGCAGTTCTTC. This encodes CSASGGFPAYEQFF.

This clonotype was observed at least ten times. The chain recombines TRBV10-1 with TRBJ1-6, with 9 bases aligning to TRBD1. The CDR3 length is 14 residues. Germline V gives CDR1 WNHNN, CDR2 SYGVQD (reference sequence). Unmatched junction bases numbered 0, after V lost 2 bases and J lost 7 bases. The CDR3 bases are TGCGCCAGCAGTGAGGGGACAGGGAATTCACCCCTCCACTTT. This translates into CASSEGTGNSPLHF.

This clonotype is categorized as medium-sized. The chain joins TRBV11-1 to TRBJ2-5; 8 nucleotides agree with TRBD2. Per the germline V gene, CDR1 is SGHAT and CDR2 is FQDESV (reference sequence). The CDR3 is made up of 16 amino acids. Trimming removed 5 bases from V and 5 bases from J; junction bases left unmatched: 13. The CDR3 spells CASSPRGANRHETQYF. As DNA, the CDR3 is TGTGCCAGCAGCCCGCGGGGGGCCAACCGCCACGAGACCCAGTACTTC.

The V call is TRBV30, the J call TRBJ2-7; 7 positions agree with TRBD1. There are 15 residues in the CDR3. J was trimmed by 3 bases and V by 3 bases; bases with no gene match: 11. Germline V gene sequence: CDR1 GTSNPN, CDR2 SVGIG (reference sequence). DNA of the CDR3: TGTGCCTGGAGCCAGACAGGGAAGCGTTTCTACGAGCAGTACTTC. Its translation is CAWSQTGKRFYEQYF.

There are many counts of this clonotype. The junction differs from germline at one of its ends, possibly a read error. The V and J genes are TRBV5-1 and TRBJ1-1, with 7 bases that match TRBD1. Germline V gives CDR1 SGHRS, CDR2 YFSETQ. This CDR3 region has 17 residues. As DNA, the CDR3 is TGTGCCAGCAGCTTGGCCCGGGACAGACTCATGAACACTGAAGCTTTCTTT. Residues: CASSLARDRLMNTEAFF.

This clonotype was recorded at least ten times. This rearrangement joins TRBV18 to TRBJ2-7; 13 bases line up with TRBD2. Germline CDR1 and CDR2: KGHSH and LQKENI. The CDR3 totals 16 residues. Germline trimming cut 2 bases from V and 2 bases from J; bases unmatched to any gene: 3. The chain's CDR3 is CASSPAGTSGAYEQYF. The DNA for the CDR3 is TGTGCCAGCTCACCAGCCGGGACTAGCGGGGCCTACGAGCAGTACTTC. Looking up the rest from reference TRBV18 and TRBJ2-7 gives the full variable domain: NAGVMQNPRHLVRRRGQEARLRCSPMKGHSHVYWYRQLPEEGLKFMVYLQKENIIDESGMPKERFSAEFPKEGPSILRIQQVVRGDSAAYFCASSPAGTSGAYEQYFGPGTRLTVT.

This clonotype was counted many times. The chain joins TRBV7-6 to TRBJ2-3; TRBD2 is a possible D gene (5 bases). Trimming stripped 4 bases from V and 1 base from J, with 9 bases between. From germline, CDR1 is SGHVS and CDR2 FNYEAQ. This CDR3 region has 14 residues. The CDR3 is CASSSGLGTDTQYF. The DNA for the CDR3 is TGTGCCAGCAGCTCCGGACTTGGCACAGATACGCAGTATTTT.

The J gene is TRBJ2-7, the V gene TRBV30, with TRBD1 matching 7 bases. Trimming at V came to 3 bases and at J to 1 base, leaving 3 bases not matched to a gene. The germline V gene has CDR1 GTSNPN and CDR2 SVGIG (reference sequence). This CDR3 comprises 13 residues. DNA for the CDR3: TGTGCCTGGAGACTGACAGGGTCCTACGAGCAGTACTTC. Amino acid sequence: CAWRLTGSYEQYF.

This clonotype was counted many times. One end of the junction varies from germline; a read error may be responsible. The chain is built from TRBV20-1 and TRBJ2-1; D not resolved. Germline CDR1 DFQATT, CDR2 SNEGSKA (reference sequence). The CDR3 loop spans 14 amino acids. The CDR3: CSARGPIGYNEQFF. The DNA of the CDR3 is TGCAGTGCGAGAGGTCCGATTGGGTACAATGAGCAGTTCTTC.

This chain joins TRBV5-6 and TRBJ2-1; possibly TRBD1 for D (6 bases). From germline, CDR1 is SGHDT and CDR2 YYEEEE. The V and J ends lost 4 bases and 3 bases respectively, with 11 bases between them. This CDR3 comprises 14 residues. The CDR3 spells CASSQQGYYNEQFF. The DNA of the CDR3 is TGTGCCAGCAGCCAACAGGGCTACTACAATGAGCAGTTCTTC.

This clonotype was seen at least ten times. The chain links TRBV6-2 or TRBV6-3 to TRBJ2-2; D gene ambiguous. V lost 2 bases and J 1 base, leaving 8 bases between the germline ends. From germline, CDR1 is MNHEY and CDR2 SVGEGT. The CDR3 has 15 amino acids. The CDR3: CASSYENLNTGELFF. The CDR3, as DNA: TGTGCCAGCAGTTACGAGAATCTGAACACCGGGGAGCTGTTTTTT.

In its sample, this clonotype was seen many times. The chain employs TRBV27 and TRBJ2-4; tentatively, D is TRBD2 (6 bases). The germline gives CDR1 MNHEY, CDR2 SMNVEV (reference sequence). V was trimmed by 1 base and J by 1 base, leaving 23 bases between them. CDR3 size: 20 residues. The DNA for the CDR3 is TGTGCCAGCAGTTTATTTGGGGACCGGGGGTCCTTAGCGGCCAAAAACATTCAGTACTTC. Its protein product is CASSLFGDRGSLAAKNIQYF.

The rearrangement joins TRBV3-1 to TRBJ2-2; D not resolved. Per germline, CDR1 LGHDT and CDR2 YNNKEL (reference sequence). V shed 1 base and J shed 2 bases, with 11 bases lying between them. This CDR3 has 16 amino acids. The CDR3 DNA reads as TGTGCCAGCAGCCAAGGTTCGGCCCGAAACACCGGGGAGCTGTTTTTT. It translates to CASSQGSARNTGELFF.

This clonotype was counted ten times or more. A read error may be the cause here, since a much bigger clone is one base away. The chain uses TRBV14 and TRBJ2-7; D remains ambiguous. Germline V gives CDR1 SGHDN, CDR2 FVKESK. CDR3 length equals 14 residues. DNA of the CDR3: TGTGCCAGCAGCCAAGTGATGGGCTCCTACGAGGAGTACTTC. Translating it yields CASSQVMGSYEEYF.

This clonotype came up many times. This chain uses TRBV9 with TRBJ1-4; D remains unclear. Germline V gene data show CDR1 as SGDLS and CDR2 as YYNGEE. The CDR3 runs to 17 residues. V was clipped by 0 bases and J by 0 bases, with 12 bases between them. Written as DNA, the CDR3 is TGTGCCAGCAGCGTAGGTGGCGCGAGGACAACTAATGAAAAACTGTTTTTT. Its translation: CASSVGGARTTNEKLFF.

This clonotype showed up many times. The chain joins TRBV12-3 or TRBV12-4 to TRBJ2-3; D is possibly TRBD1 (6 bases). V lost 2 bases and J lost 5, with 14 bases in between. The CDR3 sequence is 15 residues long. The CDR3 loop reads CASSLRAGAVDTQYF. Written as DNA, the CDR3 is TGTGCCAGCAGTTTACGGGCAGGGGCAGTAGATACGCAGTATTTT.

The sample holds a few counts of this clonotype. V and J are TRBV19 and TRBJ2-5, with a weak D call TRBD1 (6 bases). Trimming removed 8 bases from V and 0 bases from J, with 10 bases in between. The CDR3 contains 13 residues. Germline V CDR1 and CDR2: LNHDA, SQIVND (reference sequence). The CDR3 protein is CASCRGYQETQYF. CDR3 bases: TGTGCCAGTTGCAGGGGTTACCAAGAGACCCAGTACTTC. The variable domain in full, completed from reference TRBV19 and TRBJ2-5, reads DGGITQSPKYLFRKEGQNVTLSCEQNLNHDAMYWYRQDPGQGLRLIYYSQIVNDFQKGDIAEGYSVSREKKESFPLTVTSAQKNPTAFYLCASCRGYQETQYFGPGTRLLVL.

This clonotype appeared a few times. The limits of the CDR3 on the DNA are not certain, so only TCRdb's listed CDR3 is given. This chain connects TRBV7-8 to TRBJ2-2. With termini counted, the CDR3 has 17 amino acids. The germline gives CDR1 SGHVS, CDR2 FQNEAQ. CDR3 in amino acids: CASSLGVGLPTGELFFF.